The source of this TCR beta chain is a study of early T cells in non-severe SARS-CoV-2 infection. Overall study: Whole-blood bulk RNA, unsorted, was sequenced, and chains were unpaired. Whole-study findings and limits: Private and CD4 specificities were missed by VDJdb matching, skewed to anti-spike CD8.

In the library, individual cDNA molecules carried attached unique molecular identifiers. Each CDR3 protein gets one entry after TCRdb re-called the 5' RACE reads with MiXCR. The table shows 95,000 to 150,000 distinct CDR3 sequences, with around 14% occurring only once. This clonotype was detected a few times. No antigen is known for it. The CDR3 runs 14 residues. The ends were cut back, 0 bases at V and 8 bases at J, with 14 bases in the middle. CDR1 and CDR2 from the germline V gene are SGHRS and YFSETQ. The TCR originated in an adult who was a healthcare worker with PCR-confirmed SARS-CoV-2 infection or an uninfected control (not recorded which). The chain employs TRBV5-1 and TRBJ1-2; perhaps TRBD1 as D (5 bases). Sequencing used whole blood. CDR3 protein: CASSLGDQAWGYTF. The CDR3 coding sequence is TGCGCCAGCAGCTTGGGGGACCAGGCCTGGGGCTACACCTTC.